The rows below give T cell receptor beta chains drawn from one sample of a study of blood T cell repertoires in COVID-19. Assay: immunoSEQ multiplex PCR; the TCRdb copy retains only in-frame clones and omits some. The sample has about 120,000 clones, about 88% seen once. What was sequenced was peripheral blood. The receptors originated from a woman of 80 years or more with acute or convalescent COVID-19. Each CDR3 is given with its conserved first and last residue.

v_gene	j_gene	CDR3aa
TRBV28	TRBJ2-7	CASSRGTGDTYEQYF
TRBV2	TRBJ1-4	CASSVRGVATNEKLFF
TRBV5-1	TRBJ2-3	CASSLSSGPTDTQYF
TRBV28	TRBJ2-7	CASSSFREARQYF
TRBV4-1	TRBJ2-5	CASSQTGSQETQYF
TRBV10-3	TRBJ2-1	CAIGWGDEQFF
TRBV12-3/TRBV12-4	TRBJ1-5	CASSSDGYQPQHF
TRBV6-5	TRBJ2-7	CASGVRGKGYEQYF
TRBV6-5	TRBJ2-2	CASNLRGHVPELFF
TRBV27	TRBJ1-2	CASSLYREMGGYTF